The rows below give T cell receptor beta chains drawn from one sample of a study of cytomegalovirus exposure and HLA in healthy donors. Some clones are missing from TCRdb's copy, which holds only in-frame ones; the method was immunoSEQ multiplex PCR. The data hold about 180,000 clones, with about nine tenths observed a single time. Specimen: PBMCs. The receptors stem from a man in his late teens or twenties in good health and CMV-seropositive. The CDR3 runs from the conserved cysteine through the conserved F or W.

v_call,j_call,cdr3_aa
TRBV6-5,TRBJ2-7,CASSITSRGEQYF
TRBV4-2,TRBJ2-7,CASSQERGQGLYEQYF
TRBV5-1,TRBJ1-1,CASSWDRGGNTEAFF
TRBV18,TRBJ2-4,CASSPSGQGANIQYF
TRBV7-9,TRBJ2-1,CASSLGRGSYNEQFF
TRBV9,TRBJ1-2,CASSVGGGWGYTF
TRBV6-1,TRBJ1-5,CASSGTGQNQPQHF
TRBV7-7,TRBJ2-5,CASSRTSGRETQYF
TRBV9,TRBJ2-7,CASSVGGTSGNYEQYF
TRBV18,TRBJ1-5,CASSPGSSNQPQHF
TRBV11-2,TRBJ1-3,CASSLVGGLRGNTIYF
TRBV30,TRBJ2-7,CAWSVGWRTYEQYF
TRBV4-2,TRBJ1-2,CASSPPEGFYPGYTF
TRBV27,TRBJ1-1,CASTAGGGTEAFF
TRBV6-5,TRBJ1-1,CASSYSGGADTEAFF
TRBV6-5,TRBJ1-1,CASRQETGMNTEAFF
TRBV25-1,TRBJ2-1,CASRGLAGTNEQFF
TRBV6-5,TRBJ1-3,CASTNGDSGNTIYF
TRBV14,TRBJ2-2,CASQDRADTGELFF
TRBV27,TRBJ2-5,CASRRLGVGETQYF
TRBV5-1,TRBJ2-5,CASQTGIQETQYF
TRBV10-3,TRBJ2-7,CAISGDRRGPSYEQYF
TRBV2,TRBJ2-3,CASSGLAGTSHTDTQYF
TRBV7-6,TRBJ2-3,CASSSGLAGATDTQYF
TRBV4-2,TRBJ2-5,CASSQDSRETQYF
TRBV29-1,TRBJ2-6,CSVEERRQGDSGANVLTF
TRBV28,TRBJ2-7,CASSLVQGGGEQYF
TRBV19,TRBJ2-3,CASSIETRTDTQYF
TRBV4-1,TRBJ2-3,CASSQDRGVTGNTQYF
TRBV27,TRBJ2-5,CASSFGRGRETQYF
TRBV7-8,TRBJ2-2,CASSLGRGYTGELFF
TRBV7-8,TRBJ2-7,CASSFAMTSNYEQYF
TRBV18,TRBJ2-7,CASSLSGTEDYEQYF
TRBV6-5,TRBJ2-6,CASSYEPTGANVLTF
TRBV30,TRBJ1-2,CAWYRGSTGAHGYTF
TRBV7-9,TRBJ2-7,CASSSPVQGSSYEQYF
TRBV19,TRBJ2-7,CASSRDSLYEQYF
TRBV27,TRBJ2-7,CASSMSGGEWSYEQYF
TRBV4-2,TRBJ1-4,CASSQGRDGGNEKLFF
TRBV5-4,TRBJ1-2,CASSLVTGDRGYTF
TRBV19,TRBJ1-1,CASSSDRDTEAFF
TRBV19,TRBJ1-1,CASRGGSFMNTEAFF
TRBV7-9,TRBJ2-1,CASSLVGDDEQFF
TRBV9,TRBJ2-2,CASSGSVRANTGELFF